Presented here are 21 T cell receptor beta chains from one specimen sequenced in a study of CD8+ T cells in alopecia areata. In each case, RNA was isolated and then reverse transcribed into cDNA as the sequencing template. TCRdb keeps only in-frame clones here, not all; method: immunoSEQ multiplex PCR. The sample records fewer than 100,000 clones, 35% to 50% being singletons. The specimen was CD4+ T cells sorted from blood. The receptors here all came from a human donor with alopecia areata.

This clone has a handful of counts. This chain uses TRBV7-9 with TRBJ1-2; possibly TRBD1 for D (5 bases). The CDR3 runs to 14 residues. The germline V and J ends were trimmed by 3 bases and 2 bases, with 10 bases remaining between them. The germline gives CDR1 SEHNR, CDR2 FQNEAQ (reference sequence). CDR3 sequence: CASSFQGGNYGYTF. The CDR3 bases are TGTGCCAGCAGCTTCCAGGGAGGAAACTATGGCTACACCTTC.

The chain is built from TRBV7-8 and TRBJ2-5, with TRBD2 identical over 9 bases. Per the germline V gene, CDR1 is SGHVS and CDR2 is FQNEAQ. This CDR3 is 16 amino acids long. Germline trimming cut 1 base from V and 2 bases from J; bases unmatched to any gene: 5. In DNA form, the CDR3 reads TGTGCCAGCAGCTTAGGTGTGACTAGCGGACAAGAGACCCAGTACTTC. Protein: CASSLGVTSGQETQYF.

This sequence joins TRBV9 and TRBJ2-2; D remains ambiguous. The germline V gene has CDR1 SGDLS and CDR2 YYNGEE. The CDR3 length is 12 residues. Trimming stripped 7 bases from V and 7 bases from J, with 11 bases between. Here the CDR3 reads CASRADGGELFF. The CDR3 coding sequence is TGTGCCAGCCGAGCCGACGGCGGGGAGCTGTTTTTT.

The chain employs TRBV29-1 and TRBJ1-2, with 8 bases identical to TRBD1. V lost 6 bases, J lost 10 bases, and 10 bases stayed unmatched. This CDR3 spans 12 amino acids. The germline gives CDR1 SQVTM, CDR2 ANQGSEA. CDR3 nucleotide sequence: TGCAGCGTCGATACAGGGGGGAACTTCTACACCTTC. Protein product: CSVDTGGNFYTF.

This rearrangement joins TRBV27 to TRBJ2-1; 8 bases are a match to TRBD2. Germline V gene sequence: CDR1 MNHEY, CDR2 SMNVEV (reference sequence). Trimming removed 11 bases from V and 3 bases from J; junction bases left unmatched: 6. This CDR3 spans 13 amino acids. CDR3 residues: CASGSGGYNEQFF. As DNA, the CDR3 is TGTGCCTCCGGGAGCGGGGGCTACAATGAGCAGTTCTTC.

This clone was counted between two and nine times. The CDR3 loop reads CASSLGSAQSYEQYF. CDR3 nucleotides: TGCGCCAGCAGCCTCGGGAGCGCCCAATCCTACGAGCAGTACTTC. The rearrangement links TRBV5-1 to TRBJ2-7, with D possibly being TRBD2 (6 bases). The CDR3 spans 15 residues. Germline assignment: CDR1 SGHRS and CDR2 YFSETQ. Trimming took 4 bases from V and 1 from J, leaving 15 bases between them. Using reference TRBV5-1 and TRBJ2-7 for the parts outside the CDR3, the full variable domain is KAGVTQTPRYLIKTRGQQVTLSCSPISGHRSVSWYQQTPGQGLQFLFEYFSETQRNKGNFPGRFSGRQFSNSRSEMNVSTLELGDSALYLCASSLGSAQSYEQYFGPGTRLTVT.

This sequence joins TRBV7-9 and TRBJ1-5, with a weak D call TRBD1 (5 bases). Germline V gene data show CDR1 as SEHNR and CDR2 as FQNEAQ (reference sequence). CDR3 length: 14 residues. V lost 2 bases, J lost 7 bases, and 12 bases lay in between. Here the CDR3 reads CASSLSMEGQPQHF. CDR3 coding DNA: TGTGCCAGCAGCTTAAGTATGGAGGGGCAGCCCCAGCATTTT.

Only a few counts were recorded for this clone. The rearrangement joins TRBV29-1 to TRBJ2-1; 8 positions agree with TRBD2. Germline CDR1 reads SQVTM; CDR2 reads ANQGSEA. The length of the CDR3 is 13 residues. V shed 2 bases and J 7 bases; nucleotides not matched to a gene: 4. CDR3 sequence (DNA): TGCAGCGTTGAAAGGGGACTAGGTAATGAGCAGTTCTTC. Translating gives CSVERGLGNEQFF.

V is TRBV6-5 and J is TRBJ1-4; D is unclear. Germline assignment: CDR1 MNHEY and CDR2 SVGAGI. This CDR3 spans 14 amino acids. The V and J ends lost 1 base and 7 bases respectively, with 10 bases between them. The CDR3 bases are TGTGCCAGCAGTTACTTAAGAACAAGTGAAAAACTGTTTTTT. Encoded protein: CASSYLRTSEKLFF.

The gene calls are TRBV30 and TRBJ1-5, with TRBD1 identical over 8 bases. Germline V gene lookup returns CDR1 GTSNPN and CDR2 SVGIG (reference sequence). This CDR3 spans 14 amino acids. J gave up 7 bases and V 2 bases, and 7 bases lay outside the gene matches. CDR3 in amino acids: CAWSRNRGEQPQHF. The DNA for the CDR3 is TGTGCCTGGAGTCGTAACAGGGGGGAACAGCCCCAGCATTTT. The complete variable domain, with remaining parts taken from reference TRBV30 and TRBJ1-5, reads SQTIHQWPATLVQPVGSPLSLECTVEGTSNPNLYWYRQAAGRGLQLLFYSVGIGQISSEVPQNLSASRPQDRQFILSSKKLLLSDSGFYLCAWSRNRGEQPQHFGDGTRLSIL.

The table lists this clone with a few counts. The chain combines TRBV7-2 with TRBJ2-2; D not resolved. This CDR3 has 15 amino acids. V lost 4 bases to trimming and J lost 6 bases, with 15 bases between them. The V gene's germline CDR1 is SGHTA and CDR2 FQGNSA. The CDR3 sequence: CASSSSGSKSGELFF. In nucleotides, the CDR3 is TGTGCCAGCAGCTCTTCCGGGTCCAAGTCCGGGGAGCTGTTTTTT.

V usage is TRBV27 and J usage is TRBJ1-2, with 9 bases lining up with TRBD1. After removal of 5 bases from V and 8 bases from J, the junction contained 6 bases not matched to a gene. The CDR3 loop spans 13 amino acids. CDR1 and CDR2 (germline): MNHEY, SMNVEV (reference sequence). DNA for the CDR3: TGTGCCAGCAGTACAAGGACAGGGGCGGGCTACACCTTC. It is translated as CASSTRTGAGYTF.

This clone turned up a few times. V is TRBV29-1 and J is TRBJ2-2; D call uncertain. The V and J ends lost 7 bases and 5 bases respectively, with 14 bases between them. CDR3 length: 13 amino acids. Germline V CDR1 and CDR2: SQVTM, ANQGSEA. DNA of the CDR3: TGCAGCGCTGCCCGATCGGGTACCGGGGAGCTGTTTTTT. Its translation is CSAARSGTGELFF.

V and J are TRBV29-1 and TRBJ1-5, with 9 nucleotides matching TRBD1. The CDR3 loop spans 15 amino acids. In germline, CDR1 is SQVTM, CDR2 ANQGSEA. The trim removed 6 bases at V and 1 base at J, leaving 7 bases unmatched. CDR3 DNA sequence: TGCAGCGTCTCGCCGGGACAGGGAAGCAATCAGCCCCAGCATTTT. Protein product: CSVSPGQGSNQPQHF.

The chain couples TRBV15 to TRBJ2-5; 8 bases fit TRBD2. This CDR3 region has 17 residues. Germline V gives CDR1 LNHNV, CDR2 YYDKDF (reference sequence). Losses at the gene ends were 0 bases for V and 2 bases for J; bases not matched to a gene: 8. This CDR3 reads CATSRDLSGGHQETQYF. The CDR3 DNA sequence: TGTGCCACCAGCAGAGATCTCAGCGGGGGTCATCAAGAGACCCAGTACTTC.

The V and J genes are TRBV2 and TRBJ2-1; perhaps TRBD1 as D (5 bases). This CDR3 has 16 residues. V gave up 1 base and J gave up 4 bases, with 14 bases separating them. In germline, CDR1 is SNHLY, CDR2 FYNNEI. In nucleotides, the CDR3 is TGTGCCAGCAGTGAAGATGTAGGGGTGGTTTACAATGAGCAGTTCTTC. Translating gives CASSEDVGVVYNEQFF.

The chain carries TRBV2 and TRBJ2-7; D gene ambiguous. Trimming shortened V by 5 bases and J by 2 bases, and 13 bases separated the two germline ends. Germline V CDR1 and CDR2: SNHLY, FYNNEI. The CDR3 runs 14 residues. The CDR3 DNA sequence: TGTGCCAGCAGTTTGGACGGATCGGCCTACGAGCAGTACTTC. Translation gives CASSLDGSAYEQYF. Filled out from reference TRBV2 and TRBJ2-7, the complete variable domain reads EPEVTQTPSHQVTQMGQEVILRCVPISNHLYFYWYRQILGQKVEFLVSFYNNEISEKSEIFDDQFSVERPDGSNFTLKIRSTKLEDSAMYFCASSLDGSAYEQYFGPGTRLTVT.

This clone was seen a few times. The chain carries TRBV5-1 and TRBJ1-1, with D hard to call. CDR3 length: 14 residues. Germline-derived CDR1 and CDR2 are SGHRS and YFSETQ. V lost 5 bases and J 0 bases, leaving 11 bases between the germline ends. CDR3 residues: CASSREGVNTEAFF. CDR3 in DNA: TGCGCCAGCAGTCGGGAGGGTGTGAACACTGAAGCTTTCTTT.

The V call is TRBV29-1, the J call TRBJ1-2; tentatively, D is TRBD1 (5 bases). Trimming left V 1 base short and J 0 bases short, with 6 bases between. Germline CDR1 and CDR2: SQVTM and ANQGSEA. This CDR3 region has 13 residues. CDR3 nucleotides: TGCAGCGTTGAAGGGGGGTCTAACTATGGCTACACCTTC. As protein: CSVEGGSNYGYTF.

There are a few counts of this clone. Written as DNA, the CDR3 is TGTGCCAGCAATCAAGGACGGGGGGTTGAGCAGTTCTTC. This gives the protein CASNQGRGVEQFF. V gene TRBV28 combines with J gene TRBJ2-1; 7 bases are a match to TRBD2. The CDR3 runs 13 residues. V shed 7 bases, J shed 9 bases, and the junction held 9 bases outside the gene matches. Germline CDR1 and CDR2: MDHEN and SYDVKM. Combining the CDR3 with reference TRBV28 and TRBJ2-1 gives the whole variable domain DVKVTQSSRYLVKRTGEKVFLECVQDMDHENMFWYRQDPGLGLRLIYFSYDVKMKEKGDIPEGYSVSREKKERFSLILESASTNQTSMYLCASNQGRGVEQFFGPGTRLTVL.

In its sample, this clone was seen a few times. The rearrangement links TRBV29-1 to TRBJ2-5; D is possibly TRBD2 (7 bases). The germline CDR1 and CDR2 sequences are SQVTM and ANQGSEA. The V end was cut by 8 bases, the J end by 3 bases, with 16 bases between. CDR3 size: 13 residues. Here the CDR3 reads CSFGGGAKETQYF. Written as DNA, the CDR3 is TGCAGCTTCGGAGGGGGGGCTAAAGAGACCCAGTACTTC.